This T cell receptor (beta chain) was observed in a study of cytomegalovirus exposure and HLA in healthy donors. Whole-study findings and limits: DRB1 showed the most TCR associations and HLA-C the fewest in a later analysis, as rates varied by HLA locus. Sequencing depth across donors, presence/absence analyses assumed, was roughly uniform. Follow-up analysis later connected one missense variant in DCLRE1C with trimming of TCR beta V- and J-genes.

PCR primers comprised 60 Vbeta and 13 Jbeta primers. TCRdb keeps only in-frame clones here, not all; method: immunoSEQ multiplex PCR. Found here are 97,000 or so clones, around 67% of them singletons; the top ten hold about 2.5%. This clone was detected only a few times. Its antigen is undetermined. The CDR3 contains 15 residues. Per germline, CDR1 MGHRA and CDR2 YSYEKL. V lost 3 bases and J lost 2, with 12 bases in between. This clonotype originated in a man aged 45-60 years in good health and CMV-seronegative. V usage is TRBV4-1 and J usage is TRBJ2-3, with a possible D match to TRBD1 (6 bases). The sample was PBMCs. This CDR3 is CASSQTGRLTDTQYF. CDR3 in DNA: TGCGCCAGCAGCCAGACAGGTAGACTCACAGATACGCAGTATTTT.